The 21 T cell receptor beta chains given below trace back to one sample, sequenced in a study of blood T cell repertoires in COVID-19. Sequencing used immunoSEQ multiplex PCR; TCRdb keeps in-frame clones, though not all of them. The sample includes about 55,000 clones, 75% to 95% of them seen just once. Sequenced sample: peripheral blood. The origin of the receptors is a human donor with active COVID-19. The donor label of this sample is uncertain.

This clone was observed a handful of times. The gene calls are TRBV29-1 and TRBJ2-1, with TRBD1 as a possible D gene (6 bases). CDR3 length: 14 amino acids. CDR1 SQVTM and CDR2 ANQGSEA come from the germline V gene. V lost 0 bases and J 7 bases, leaving 13 bases between the germline ends. The CDR3 nucleotides read TGCAGCGTTGAAGATCATTTCAGGGGAAATGAGCAGTTCTTC. Translated, it gives CSVEDHFRGNEQFF.

This rearrangement joins TRBV10-3 to TRBJ2-7, with 8 bases fitting TRBD1. Trimming at V came to 3 bases and at J to 0 bases, leaving 4 bases not matched to a gene. The CDR3 covers 15 residues. Germline CDR1 is ENHRY and CDR2 is SYGVKD. The CDR3 sequence is CAISDGTGNSYEQYF. CDR3 DNA: TGTGCCATCAGTGATGGGACAGGCAACTCCTACGAGCAGTACTTC.

The chain joins TRBV28 to TRBJ2-7; no reliable D call. This CDR3 comprises 14 residues. Germline assignment: CDR1 MDHEN and CDR2 SYDVKM. Trimming stripped 2 bases from V and 0 bases from J, with 8 bases between. The chain's CDR3 is CASSLTRDSYEQYF. CDR3 coding DNA: TGTGCCAGCAGTTTAACCCGAGACTCCTACGAGCAGTACTTC.

The chain is built from TRBV9 and TRBJ2-1, with a possible D match to TRBD2 (5 bases). Germline V gene lookup returns CDR1 SGDLS and CDR2 YYNGEE. Trimming took off 0 bases at V and 11 bases at J, with 12 bases between the two ends. The CDR3 loop spans 13 amino acids. The CDR3 spells CASSVASGTQQFF. In DNA form, the CDR3 reads TGTGCCAGCAGCGTAGCGAGCGGAACTCAGCAGTTCTTC.

The chain carries TRBV7-2 and TRBJ1-1; 10 bases are shared with TRBD1. The CDR3 consists of 14 residues. The germline CDR1 and CDR2 sequences are SGHTA and FQGNSA. V was pared by 5 bases and J by 4 bases, with 4 bases of the junction left unmatched. The CDR3: CASSLRDRGTEAFF. The CDR3 DNA sequence: TGTGCCAGCAGCCTCCGGGACAGGGGCACTGAAGCTTTCTTT.

The chain employs TRBV2 and TRBJ2-2; 7 nucleotides align to TRBD1. CDR1 is SNHLY and CDR2 is FYNNEI in the germline V gene. This CDR3 has 15 amino acids. The trim removed 6 bases at V and 1 base at J, leaving 5 bases unmatched. The CDR3 loop reads CASSASGGNTGELFF. The CDR3 DNA sequence: TGTGCCAGCAGCGCCTCAGGGGGGAACACCGGGGAGCTGTTTTTT.

This clone was observed once. J is TRBJ1-2 and V is TRBV10-3, with 7 nucleotides matching TRBD1. The CDR3 is made up of 14 amino acids. From germline, CDR1 is ENHRY and CDR2 SYGVKD. Trimming cost V 6 bases and J 0 bases; bases outside gene matches: 4. CDR3: CAIRAGGTNYGYTF. The CDR3 region has the DNA TGTGCCATCAGAGCAGGGGGGACTAACTATGGCTACACCTTC.

The chain recombines TRBV6-6 with TRBJ2-1; 11 bases line up with TRBD2. V lost 5 bases and J lost 1; bases outside the gene matches: 4. The V gene's germline CDR1 is MNHNY and CDR2 SVGAGI (reference sequence). This CDR3 comprises 16 residues. Written as DNA, the CDR3 is TGTGCCAGCAGTCGACTAGCGGGAAGGTCCTACAATGAGCAGTTCTTC. Its protein is CASSRLAGRSYNEQFF.

This rearrangement joins TRBV18 to TRBJ2-1; perhaps TRBD2 as D (5 bases). The CDR3 spans 13 residues. Germline V CDR1 and CDR2: KGHSH, LQKENI. Trimming took 3 bases from V and 8 from J, leaving 11 bases between them. CDR3 protein: CASSPGLRDEQFF. DNA for the CDR3: TGTGCCAGCTCACCTGGACTTAGGGATGAGCAGTTCTTC.

V usage is TRBV5-1 and J usage is TRBJ2-6; no clear D gene. This CDR3 is built from 15 residues. The ends were cut back, 5 bases at V and 0 bases at J, with 9 bases in the middle. Germline assignment: CDR1 SGHRS and CDR2 YFSETQ. In DNA, the CDR3 is TGCGCCAGCAGATTTCGGAGCTCTGGGGCCAACGTCCTGACTTTC. This gives the protein CASRFRSSGANVLTF.

This clone showed up just once. The V call is TRBV11-1, the J call TRBJ2-3; 7 nucleotides agree with TRBD1. CDR1 SGHAT and CDR2 FQDESV come from the germline V gene (reference sequence). Trimming cost V 3 bases and J 5 bases; bases outside gene matches: 5. The length of the CDR3 is 14 residues. The CDR3 loop reads CASSFERDRDTQYF. CDR3 nucleotide sequence: TGTGCCAGCAGCTTTGAGAGGGACAGAGATACGCAGTATTTT.

This chain uses TRBV19 with TRBJ2-7; a possible D gene is TRBD2 (6 bases). This CDR3 is built from 14 residues. V lost 0 bases, J lost 6 bases, and 12 bases lay in between. CDR1 is LNHDA and CDR2 is SQIVND in the germline V gene (reference sequence). CDR3 protein: CASSIEPRRGEQYF. As DNA, the CDR3 is TGTGCCAGTAGTATAGAACCAAGGCGGGGCGAGCAGTACTTC.

This clone was detected only once. The CDR3 DNA reads TGTGCCAGCAGTTTGGGGATAGGGGCCGGAGATACGCAGTATTTT. Its protein is CASSLGIGAGDTQYF. The chain recombines TRBV27 with TRBJ2-3; the D gene is possibly TRBD1 (5 bases). CDR1 MNHEY and CDR2 SMNVEV come from the germline V gene (reference sequence). There are 15 residues in the CDR3. V was clipped by 3 bases and J by 5 bases, with 15 bases between them.

The chain links TRBV9 to TRBJ2-3; D possibly corresponds to TRBD2 (5 bases). Between the trimmed V and J ends, which lost 4 bases and 3 bases, there was a span of 18 bases. This CDR3 is built from 16 residues. Germline loops: CDR1 SGDLS, CDR2 YYNGEE. In DNA, the CDR3 is TGTGCCAGCAGCCCAGACGGCGTAGCGCAGACAGATACGCAGTATTTT. Encoded protein: CASSPDGVAQTDTQYF.

V usage is TRBV4-1 and J usage is TRBJ1-1; weak D call: TRBD1 (5 bases). Germline V gene data show CDR1 as MGHRA and CDR2 as YSYEKL. The CDR3 totals 16 residues. V lost 2 bases and J lost 4, with 17 bases in between. Here the CDR3 reads CASSQFPGAGGTEAFF. DNA of the CDR3: TGCGCCAGCAGCCAATTTCCCGGTGCGGGGGGCACTGAAGCTTTCTTT.

V and J are TRBV28 and TRBJ1-6, with 7 nucleotides matching TRBD1. Germline values: CDR1 MDHEN, CDR2 SYDVKM. There are 15 residues in the CDR3. V lost 5 bases, J lost 10 bases, and 11 bases stayed unmatched. CDR3 bases: TGTGCCAGCAGTGCCCCCGGCTTAGGGGGCTCACCCCTCCACTTT. Translation gives CASSAPGLGGSPLHF.

This clone has only one observation. The chain joins TRBV19 to TRBJ1-1; 8 bases fit TRBD1. Germline loops: CDR1 LNHDA, CDR2 SQIVND (reference sequence). J lost 3 bases, V lost 8 bases, and 8 bases had no gene match. There are 14 residues in the CDR3. CDR3 bases: TGTGCCAGTTCCTCAGGGGGCGAGTACACTGAAGCTTTCTTT. It is translated as CASSSGGEYTEAFF. The variable domain in full, with the rest retrieved from reference TRBV19 and TRBJ1-1, is DGGITQSPKYLFRKEGQNVTLSCEQNLNHDAMYWYRQDPGQGLRLIYYSQIVNDFQKGDIAEGYSVSREKKESFPLTVTSAQKNPTAFYLCASSSGGEYTEAFFGQGTRLTVV.

The genes are TRBV5-5 and TRBJ2-7; perhaps TRBD1 as D (6 bases). CDR3 length: 15 amino acids. Germline CDR1 reads SGHKS; CDR2 reads YYEKEE (reference sequence). Trimming took off 5 bases at V and 9 bases at J, with 24 bases between the two ends. CDR3 sequence: CASSTVLGADGPQYF. The CDR3 DNA sequence: TGTGCCAGCAGTACCGTTTTGGGGGCCGATGGGCCGCAGTACTTC.

The rearrangement joins TRBV6-5 to TRBJ2-5; 9 nucleotides match TRBD2. The V and J ends lost 7 bases and 3 bases, in that order; junction bases with no gene match: 6. CDR3 size: 14 residues. Germline-derived CDR1 and CDR2 are MNHEY and SVGAGI. CDR3 sequence: CASTGQRGEETQYF. CDR3 nucleotides: TGTGCCAGCACGGGGCAGCGGGGGGAAGAGACCCAGTACTTC.

CDR3 bases: TGTGCCAGCCGGCTCGACAGGCACTCTGGAAACACCATATATTTT. Its translation: CASRLDRHSGNTIYF. The chain combines TRBV2 with TRBJ1-3, with TRBD1 as a possible D gene (6 bases). This CDR3 spans 15 amino acids. V was trimmed by 8 bases and J by 0 bases, leaving 14 bases between them. The germline V gene encodes CDR1 SNHLY and CDR2 FYNNEI.

The rearrangement links TRBV5-6 to TRBJ1-2; D ambiguous. With 2 bases removed from V and 6 bases from J, the gap between germline ends came to 11 bases. The CDR3 has 13 amino acids. CDR1 SGHDT and CDR2 YYEEEE come from the germline V gene. The CDR3 protein is CASSFRNGDGYTF. CDR3 coding DNA: TGTGCCAGCAGCTTCCGAAACGGGGATGGCTACACCTTC.